The 24 T cell receptor beta chains below come from one sample, sequenced in a study of OX40 agonist ivuxolimab in advanced cancers. Repertoires were generated with immunoSEQ multiplex PCR, while TCRdb's copy carries only in-frame clones and drops some. The repertoire holds approximately 24,000 clones, under 80% seen once, with less than 15% in the top ten. Sequences were derived from CD4+ or CD8+ T cells sorted from blood, sampled in a trial of the OX40 agonist ivuxolimab. The receptors derive from an adult with an advanced solid tumor such as melanoma, head and neck, liver or kidney cancer.

J is TRBJ1-4 and V is TRBV6-1, with no clear D. The CDR3 extends over 17 amino acids. V lost 2 bases, J lost 0 bases, and 13 bases lay in between. Germline V lookup: CDR1 MNHNS, CDR2 SASEGT. The CDR3 DNA is TGTGCCAGCAGTGAAACTTGGGTATCTGCAACTAATGAAAAACTGTTTTTT. It specifies CASSETWVSATNEKLFF.

CDR3 bases: TGCGCCAGCAGCTGGCTGGGGAGGGCCGCGGACAATGAGCAGTTCTTC. Translating it yields CASSWLGRAADNEQFF. V and J are TRBV5-1 and TRBJ2-1; 7 nucleotides line up with TRBD2. The CDR3 runs to 16 residues. Per the germline V gene, CDR1 is SGHRS and CDR2 is YFSETQ. The V and J ends lost 3 bases and 5 bases, in that order; junction bases with no gene match: 11.

The CDR3 is CASSIVGTGGTDTQYF. In nucleotides, the CDR3 is TGTGCCAGTAGTATAGTTGGGACAGGGGGCACAGATACGCAGTATTTT. V is TRBV19 and J is TRBJ2-3; 10 nucleotides line up with TRBD1. The CDR3 extends over 16 amino acids. J lost 1 base, V lost 1 base, and 2 bases had no gene match. Germline V gene data show CDR1 as LNHDA and CDR2 as SQIVND (reference sequence).

The J gene is TRBJ2-5, the V gene TRBV19, with 8 bases lining up with TRBD1. There are 13 residues in the CDR3. Germline V CDR1 and CDR2: LNHDA, SQIVND (reference sequence). J was trimmed by 11 bases and V by 4 bases; bases with no gene match: 9. The CDR3 nucleotides read TGTGCCAGTAGTAGTCAGGGGGCACGGGAGCAGTACTTC. It encodes CASSSQGAREQYF.

The rearrangement joins TRBV4-3 to TRBJ2-7; tentatively, D is TRBD1 (5 bases). V lost 1 base, J lost 2 bases, and 9 bases lay in between. Germline V CDR1 and CDR2: LGHNA, YSLEER. The CDR3 has 14 residues. CDR3 coding DNA: TGCGCCAGCAGCCAAGCATGGGGCCCCTACGAGCAGTACTTC. Translated, it gives CASSQAWGPYEQYF.

The chain employs TRBV27 and TRBJ1-2, with 11 bases that match TRBD1. CDR3 length: 14 residues. The ends lost 2 bases at V and 4 bases at J; junction bases unmatched: 0. CDR1 and CDR2 (germline): MNHEY, SMNVEV (reference sequence). CDR3 protein: CASSLGTGGYGYTF. As DNA, the CDR3 is TGTGCCAGCAGTTTAGGGACAGGGGGCTATGGCTACACCTTC.

V usage is TRBV4-1 and J usage is TRBJ2-5; D possibly matches TRBD1 or TRBD2 (6 bases each). The J call may be wrong; the DNA end is better matched by TRBJ2-7. The CDR3 has 13 residues. Germline CDR1 reads MGHRA; CDR2 reads YSYEKL. CDR3 sequence reads: CASSQERGDEQYF. The CDR3 coding sequence is TGCGCCAGCAGCCAAGAGAGGGGGGACGAGCAGTACTTC.

The chain uses TRBV5-8 and TRBJ1-1, with 8 bases fitting TRBD1. Germline values: CDR1 SGHTS, CDR2 YDEGEE. The junction had 8 bases not matched to a gene; V was cut back by 0 bases and J by 10 bases. The CDR3 is 14 amino acids. The CDR3 DNA reads TGTGCCAGCAGCTTGGGGGAAACAGGGGGAGTAGCTTTCTTT. Its translation: CASSLGETGGVAFF.

This clone has a single count. The V and J genes are TRBV4-1 and TRBJ2-1, with TRBD2 matching 7 bases. Germline assignment: CDR1 MGHRA and CDR2 YSYEKL. The V and J ends lost 0 bases and 3 bases, in that order; junction bases with no gene match: 5. This CDR3 has 16 amino acids. Here the CDR3 DNA reads TGCGCCAGCAGCCAAGATCCGGGGGGAATCTACAATGAGCAGTTCTTC. As protein: CASSQDPGGIYNEQFF.

The chain carries TRBV19 and TRBJ1-6; D call uncertain. Germline V gene data show CDR1 as LNHDA and CDR2 as SQIVND (reference sequence). Trimming pared 7 bases from V and 13 bases from J, leaving 20 bases between. This CDR3 is built from 14 residues. The CDR3 reads CASKMNEGLRPLHF. CDR3 DNA: TGTGCCAGTAAAATGAATGAAGGGTTGCGTCCCCTCCACTTT.

The V call is TRBV7-2, the J call TRBJ2-7, with TRBD2 identical over 12 bases. Germline CDR1 and CDR2: SGHTA and FQGNSA. The ends lost 2 bases at V and 4 bases at J; junction bases unmatched: 6. This CDR3 has 16 amino acids. The CDR3 loop is CASSLYPSGGVYEQYF. CDR3 bases: TGTGCCAGCAGCTTATATCCTAGCGGGGGGGTTTACGAGCAGTACTTC.

The CDR3: CASSLGVSTEAFF. CDR3 in DNA: TGTGCCAGCAGCTTAGGGGTAAGCACTGAAGCTTTCTTT. This chain connects TRBV11-3 to TRBJ1-1; the D is unclear. Germline CDR1 reads SGHNT; CDR2 reads YENEEA. V dropped 1 base and J dropped 4 bases, with 7 bases sitting between them. The CDR3 is 13 amino acids. The whole variable domain, remainder taken from reference TRBV11-3 and TRBJ1-1, is EAGVVQSPRYKIIEKKQPVAFWCNPISGHNTLYWYLQNLGQGPELLIRYENEEAVDDSQLPKDRFSAERLKGVDSTLKIQPAELGDSAVYLCASSLGVSTEAFFGQGTRLTVV.

This sequence joins TRBV5-1 and TRBJ2-3, with D perhaps TRBD2 (6 bases). The CDR3 totals 13 residues. The germline V gene has CDR1 SGHRS and CDR2 YFSETQ. Trimming removed 3 bases at V and 2 bases at J, with 7 bases between. CDR3 in DNA: TGCGCCAGCAGCTGGGGGGTCACAGATACGCAGTATTTT. Protein product: CASSWGVTDTQYF.

This clone was detected only once. The J gene is TRBJ2-7, the V gene TRBV11-2; a weak D match, TRBD1 (5 bases). The CDR3 is made up of 18 amino acids. The V gene's germline CDR1 is SGHAT and CDR2 FQNNGV. V lost 5 bases and J 2 bases, leaving 25 bases between the germline ends. CDR3 sequence: CASSPQVGALGFAYEQYF. CDR3 DNA: TGTGCCAGCAGCCCCCAGGTAGGGGCCCTCGGGTTCGCCTACGAGCAGTACTTC.

Worth noting for this clone: At one end the junction does not follow the germline gene, possibly because of a read error. The V call is TRBV27, the J call TRBJ2-1, with 8 bases aligning to TRBD2. The CDR3 contains 15 residues. Germline values: CDR1 MNHEY, CDR2 SMNVEV (reference sequence). The CDR3 sequence is CASSFGGSGGPGMLF. The CDR3 coding sequence is TGTGCCAGCAGTTTTGGGGGAAGCGGGGGCCCGGGGATGCTCTTC.

The V gene is TRBV4-3, the J gene TRBJ1-6, with D possibly TRBD1 on 6 matching bases. In germline, CDR1 is LGHNA, CDR2 YSLEER. CDR3 length equals 16 residues. Trimming pared 4 bases from V and 7 bases from J, leaving 17 bases between. CDR3 nucleotide sequence: TGCGCCAGCAGCCCCGTATCAGGGGTCGACAATTCACCCCTCCACTTT. This codes for CASSPVSGVDNSPLHF.

The gene calls are TRBV6-5 and TRBJ1-5, with D hard to call. The CDR3 length is 14 residues. V lost 2 bases and J lost 5, with 10 bases in between. Germline CDR1 reads MNHEY; CDR2 reads SVGAGI. CDR3 in amino acids: CASSYGGFDQPQHF. The DNA for the CDR3 is TGTGCCAGCAGTTACGGCGGGTTTGATCAGCCCCAGCATTTT.

The chain joins TRBV6-6 to TRBJ2-1; D perhaps matches TRBD2 (7 bases). Germline V gene sequence: CDR1 MNHNY, CDR2 SVGAGI (reference sequence). V was shortened by 2 bases and J by 3 bases, with 11 bases between the two germline ends. This CDR3 is built from 15 residues. In DNA form, the CDR3 reads TGTGCCAGCAGTTACGGGGAGGGGGTCTACAATGAGCAGTTCTTC. Amino acid sequence: CASSYGEGVYNEQFF.

This chain uses TRBV27 with TRBJ2-7, with 10 bases fitting TRBD1. V lost 4 bases, J lost 4 bases, and 7 bases stayed unmatched. In germline, CDR1 is MNHEY, CDR2 SMNVEV (reference sequence). CDR3 length: 15 amino acids. The CDR3 DNA sequence: TGTGCCAGCAGTTATCGGGACAGGGGCGGGTACGAGCAGTACTTC. Translation gives CASSYRDRGGYEQYF.

The chain links TRBV4-3 to TRBJ2-4, with 8 bases matching TRBD2. V lost 0 bases and J lost 6; bases outside the gene matches: 7. The CDR3 loop spans 16 amino acids. Germline V CDR1 and CDR2: LGHNA, YSLEER. The CDR3 loop is CASSQDPGGLLNIQYF. The CDR3 DNA reads as TGCGCCAGCAGCCAAGATCCGGGGGGGCTTTTAAACATTCAGTACTTC.

The genes are TRBV30 and TRBJ2-2; D uncertain. V lost 1 base and J 2 bases, leaving 14 bases between the germline ends. The CDR3 covers 16 residues. Germline CDR1 GTSNPN, CDR2 SVGIG (reference sequence). For the CDR3, the DNA is TGTGCCTGGAGTGGGCCCCTATCTATAAACACCGGGGAGCTGTTTTTT. Protein: CAWSGPLSINTGELFF. Filled out from reference TRBV30 and TRBJ2-2, the complete variable domain reads SQTIHQWPATLVQPVGSPLSLECTVEGTSNPNLYWYRQAAGRGLQLLFYSVGIGQISSEVPQNLSASRPQDRQFILSSKKLLLSDSGFYLCAWSGPLSINTGELFFGEGSRLTVL.

This clone was recorded once. The V call is TRBV6-5, the J call TRBJ2-3; D may be TRBD2 (5 bases). There are 13 residues in the CDR3. Germline V gives CDR1 MNHEY, CDR2 SVGAGI. The CDR3 bases are TGTTACGTAGGGCGGGCTAGCACAGATACGCAGTATTTT. Protein: CYVGRASTDTQYF.

The chain recombines TRBV4-3 with TRBJ2-7; possibly TRBD2 for D (5 bases). CDR1 is LGHNA and CDR2 is YSLEER in the germline V gene. Between the trimmed V and J ends, which lost 0 bases and 3 bases, there was a span of 12 bases. The CDR3 has 15 residues. CDR3 DNA sequence: TGCGCCAGCAGCCAAGAAGCATTGGGGAGCTACGAGCAGTACTTC. Translating it yields CASSQEALGSYEQYF.

The V call is TRBV11-1, the J call TRBJ2-6, with TRBD1 matching 7 bases. The germline V gene has CDR1 SGHAT and CDR2 FQDESV (reference sequence). The CDR3 sequence is 18 residues long. Losses at the gene ends were 1 base for V and 0 bases for J; bases not matched to a gene: 6. The CDR3 bases are TGTGCCAGCAGCTTAGTTACAGGGGACATCTCTGGGGCCAACGTCCTGACTTTC. Amino acid sequence: CASSLVTGDISGANVLTF. Looking up the rest from reference TRBV11-1 and TRBJ2-6 gives the full variable domain: EAEVAQSPRYKITEKSQAVAFWCDPISGHATLYWYRQILGQGPELLVQFQDESVVDDSQLPKDRFSAERLKGVDSTLKIQPAELGDSAMYLCASSLVTGDISGANVLTFGAGSRLTVL.